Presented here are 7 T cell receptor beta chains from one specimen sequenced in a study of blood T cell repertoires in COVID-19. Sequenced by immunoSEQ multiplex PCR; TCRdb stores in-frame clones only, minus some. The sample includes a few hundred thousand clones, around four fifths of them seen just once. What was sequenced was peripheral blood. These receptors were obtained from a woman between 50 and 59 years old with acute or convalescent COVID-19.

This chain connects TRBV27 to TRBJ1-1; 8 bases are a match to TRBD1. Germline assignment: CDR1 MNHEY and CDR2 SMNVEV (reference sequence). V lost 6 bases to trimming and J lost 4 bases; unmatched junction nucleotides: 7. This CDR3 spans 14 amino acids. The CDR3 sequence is CASSQTGGGTEAFF. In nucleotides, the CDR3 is TGTGCCAGCAGCCAAACAGGGGGGGGCACTGAAGCTTTCTTT.

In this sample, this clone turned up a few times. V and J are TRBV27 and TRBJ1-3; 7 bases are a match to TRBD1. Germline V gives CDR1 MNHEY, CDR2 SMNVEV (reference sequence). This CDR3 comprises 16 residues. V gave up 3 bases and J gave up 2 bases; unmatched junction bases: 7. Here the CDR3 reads CASSFAGTGAGNTIYF. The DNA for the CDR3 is TGTGCCAGCAGTTTTGCCGGAACAGGGGCTGGAAACACCATATATTTT.

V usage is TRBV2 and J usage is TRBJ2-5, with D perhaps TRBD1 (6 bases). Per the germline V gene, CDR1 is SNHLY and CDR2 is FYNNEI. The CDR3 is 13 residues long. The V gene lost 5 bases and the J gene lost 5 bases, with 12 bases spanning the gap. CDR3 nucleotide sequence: TGTGCCAGCAGTTTGGGGACAATCGAGACCCAGTACTTC. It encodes CASSLGTIETQYF.

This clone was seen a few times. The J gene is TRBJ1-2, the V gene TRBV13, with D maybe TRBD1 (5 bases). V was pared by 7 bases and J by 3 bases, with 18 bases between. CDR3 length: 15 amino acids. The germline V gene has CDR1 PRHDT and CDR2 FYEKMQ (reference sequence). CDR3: CASNPMLEGYYGYTF. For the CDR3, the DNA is TGTGCCAGCAATCCAATGTTGGAGGGGTACTATGGCTACACCTTC.

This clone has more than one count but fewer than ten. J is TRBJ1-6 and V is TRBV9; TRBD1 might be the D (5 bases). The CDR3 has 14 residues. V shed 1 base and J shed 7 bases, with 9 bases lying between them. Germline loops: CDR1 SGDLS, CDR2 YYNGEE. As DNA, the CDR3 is TGTGCCAGCAGCGTACTGACAGAGAATTCACCCCTCCACTTT. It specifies CASSVLTENSPLHF. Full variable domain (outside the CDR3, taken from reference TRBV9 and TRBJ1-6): DSGVTQTPKHLITATGQRVTLRCSPRSGDLSVYWYQQSLDQGLQFLIQYYNGEERAKGNILERFSAQQFPDLHSELNLSSLELGDSALYFCASSVLTENSPLHFGNGTRLTVT.

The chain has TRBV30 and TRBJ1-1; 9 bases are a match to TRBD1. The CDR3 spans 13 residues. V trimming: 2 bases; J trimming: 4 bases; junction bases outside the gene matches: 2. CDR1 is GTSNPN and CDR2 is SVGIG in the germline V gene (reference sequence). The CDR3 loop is CAWSRDRATEAFF. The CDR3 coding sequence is TGTGCCTGGAGTCGGGACAGGGCCACTGAAGCTTTCTTT.

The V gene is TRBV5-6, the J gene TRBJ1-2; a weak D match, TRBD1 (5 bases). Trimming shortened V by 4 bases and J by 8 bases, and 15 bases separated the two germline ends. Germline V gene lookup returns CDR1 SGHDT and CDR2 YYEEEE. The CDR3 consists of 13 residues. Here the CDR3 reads CASSPDSVGGYTF. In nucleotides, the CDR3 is TGTGCCAGCAGCCCCGACAGTGTCGGCGGCTACACCTTC. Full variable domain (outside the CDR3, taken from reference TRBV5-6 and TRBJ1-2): DAGVTQSPTHLIKTRGQQVTLRCSPKSGHDTVSWYQQALGQGPQFIFQYYEEEERQRGNFPDRFSGHQFPNYSSELNVNALLLGDSALYLCASSPDSVGGYTFGSGTRLTVV.